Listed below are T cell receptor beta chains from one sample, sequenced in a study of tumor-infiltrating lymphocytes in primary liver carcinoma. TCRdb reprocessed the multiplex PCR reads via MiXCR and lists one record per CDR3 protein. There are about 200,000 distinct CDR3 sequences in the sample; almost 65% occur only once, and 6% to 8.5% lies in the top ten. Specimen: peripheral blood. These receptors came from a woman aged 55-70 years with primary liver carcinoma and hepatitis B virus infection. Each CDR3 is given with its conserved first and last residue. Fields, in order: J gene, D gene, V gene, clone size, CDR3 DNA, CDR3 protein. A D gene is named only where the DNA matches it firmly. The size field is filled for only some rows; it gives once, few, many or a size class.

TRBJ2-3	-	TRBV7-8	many	TGTGCCAGCAGCTTGCTTGGGGGGGCAACAGATACGCAGTATTTT	CASSLLGGATDTQYF
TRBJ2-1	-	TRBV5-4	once	TGTACCAGCAGCTTACAGGACTCCTACAATGAGCAGTTCTTC	CTSSLQDSYNEQFF
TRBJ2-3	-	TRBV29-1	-	TGCAGCGTTGGCCAGGGCGCAGATATGCAGTATTTT	CSVGQGADMQYF
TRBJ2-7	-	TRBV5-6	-	TGTGCCAGCAGCTTGTATCGGGACTACGAGCAGTACTTC	CASSLYRDYEQYF
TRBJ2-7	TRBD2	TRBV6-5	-	TGTGCCAACAGCGTGGCGGCGGGAGGGTACTACGAGCAGTACTTC	CANSVAAGGYYEQYF
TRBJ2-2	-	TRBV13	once	TGTGCCAGCATCCAAAGAAGGTACACCGGGGAGCTGTTTTTT	CASIQRRYTGELFF
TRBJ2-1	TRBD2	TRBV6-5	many	TGTGCCAGCAGTTACAACGGCGGGAGGGCCGTGCATGAGCAGTTCTTC	CASSYNGGRAVHEQFF
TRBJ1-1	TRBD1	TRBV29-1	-	TGCAGCGTCAGGACAGGAACGAACACTGAAGCTTTCTTT	CSVRTGTNTEAFF
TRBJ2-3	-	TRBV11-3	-	TGTGCCAGCAGCTTAGAACGACCGCCGTATTTT	CASSLERPPYF
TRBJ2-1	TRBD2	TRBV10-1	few	TGCGCCAGCAGTAGGACTAGCGTAACGACGGGCAATGAGCAGTTCTTC	CASSRTSVTTGNEQFF
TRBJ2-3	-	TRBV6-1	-	TGTACCAGCAGCTATATGAGAGATCCGTTAGGGGGAGGCACAGATACGCAGTATTTT	CTSSYMRDPLGGGTDTQYF
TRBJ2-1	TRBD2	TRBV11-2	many	TGTGCCAGCAGCTTAAAAGGCCTAGCGGGGCCCCCCAATGAGCAGTTCTTC	CASSLKGLAGPPNEQFF
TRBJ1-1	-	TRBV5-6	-	TGTGCCAGCAGCTTGGCCCGCAGGGAGCCCCTGAACACTGAAGCTTTCTTT	CASSLARREPLNTEAFF
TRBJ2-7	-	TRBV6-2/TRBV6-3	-	TGTGCCAGCAAAAGACTACAGGAGGGCTACGAGCAGTACTTC	CASKRLQEGYEQYF
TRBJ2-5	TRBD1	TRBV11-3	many	TGTGCCAGCAGGGACCGCGGGACAGGGGGGAAGACCCAGTACTTC	CASRDRGTGGKTQYF
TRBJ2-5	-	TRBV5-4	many	TGTGCCAGCAGCTTCGCCAGCGTGGAGACCCAGTACTTC	CASSFASVETQYF
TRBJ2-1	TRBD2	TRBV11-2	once	TGTGCCAGCAGCTTACCGGGACTATGGGGAGACCCCAATGAGCAGTTCTTC	CASSLPGLWGDPNEQFF
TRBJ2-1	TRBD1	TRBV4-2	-	TGTGCTAGCAGCCCCAGACAGGGGAGCTCCTACAATGAGCAGTTCTTC	CASSPRQGSSYNEQFF
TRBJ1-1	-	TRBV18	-	TGTGCCAGCTCACCACGATCGGACAGCGGCACTGAAGCTTTCTTT	CASSPRSDSGTEAFF
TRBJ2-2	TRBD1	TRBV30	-	TGTGCCTGGAGCCCCGGACAGGCTAACACCGGGGAGCTGTTTTTT	CAWSPGQANTGELFF
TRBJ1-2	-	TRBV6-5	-	TGTGCCAGCAGTTACGACGGGGTTCCTCCCTACGCCTTC	CASSYDGVPPYAF
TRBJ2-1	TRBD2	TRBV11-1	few	TGTGCCAGAGTCTCGACTAGCGGGGCCTACAATGAGCAGTTCTTC	CARVSTSGAYNEQFF
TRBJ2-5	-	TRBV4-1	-	TGCGCCAGTAGCAAGCGCGCCCGGGGGGAGACCCAGTACTTC	CASSKRARGETQYF
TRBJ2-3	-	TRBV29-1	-	TGCAGCGTTGAGCGCCGGGACTCCCACTACACAGATACGCAGTATTTT	CSVERRDSHYTDTQYF
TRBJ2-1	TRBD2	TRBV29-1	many	TGCAGCGGGAGGAGCGGGGGGTACAATGAGCAGTTCTTC	CSGRSGGYNEQFF
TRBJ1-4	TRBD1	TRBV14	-	TGTGCCAGCAGCCAGCACCCCCCGGGACAGGGAAATGAAAAACTGTTTTTT	CASSQHPPGQGNEKLFF
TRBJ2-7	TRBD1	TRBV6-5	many	TGTGCCAGCAGAGCGCCGACAGGGGGCTACGAGCAGTACTTC	CASRAPTGGYEQYF
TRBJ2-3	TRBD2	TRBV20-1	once	TGCAGTGCTAGGGATAGCGGGAGGGGCACAGATACGCAGTATTTT	CSARDSGRGTDTQYF
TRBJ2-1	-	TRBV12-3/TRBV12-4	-	TGTGCCAGCAGTTCAGCGGACATCTCCTACAATGAGCAGTTCTTC	CASSSADISYNEQFF
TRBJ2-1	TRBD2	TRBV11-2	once	TGTGCCAGTAGCTTAAGCGGGAGCGACAATGGGCAGTTCTTC	CASSLSGSDNGQFF
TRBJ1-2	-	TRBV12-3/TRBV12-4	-	TGTGCCAGAATAGGTCCCATAGCCACCAATAACTATGTCTACACCTTC	CARIGPIATNNYVYTF
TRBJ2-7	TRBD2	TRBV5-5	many	TGTGCCAGCAGCGTGGGACTACCCCAGAACTACGAGCAGTACTTC	CASSVGLPQNYEQYF
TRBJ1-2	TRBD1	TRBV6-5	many	TGTGCCAGCACTCGACAGGGGCGAAACTATGGCTACACCTTC	CASTRQGRNYGYTF
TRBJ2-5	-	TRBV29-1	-	TGCGGCACCCCAGGGTTTAGGCAAGAGACCCAGTACTTC	CGTPGFRQETQYF
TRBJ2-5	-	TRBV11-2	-	TGTGCCAGCAGCTTCAACCCGAGACTACAAGAGACCCAGTACTTC	CASSFNPRLQETQYF
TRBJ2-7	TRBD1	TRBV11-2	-	TGTGCCAGCGGCTTATATACAGGGGTGGCCTATGAGCAGTACTTC	CASGLYTGVAYEQYF
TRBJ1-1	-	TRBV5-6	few	TGTGCCAGCAGCTTGGGTCTAACGGGGGTATGGAACACTGAAGCTTTCTTT	CASSLGLTGVWNTEAFF
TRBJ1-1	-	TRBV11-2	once	TGTGCCAGCAGCTTGGACGGTTTGAACACTGAAGCTTTCTTT	CASSLDGLNTEAFF
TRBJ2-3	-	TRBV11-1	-	TGTGCCAGCCGCCTCCTGGATAGGGGGTCAGATACACAGTATTTT	CASRLLDRGSDTQYF
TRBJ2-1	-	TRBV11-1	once	TGTGCCAGCAGCCTAGGGGGGACGACCTACCAAGAGCAGTTCTTC	CASSLGGTTYQEQFF
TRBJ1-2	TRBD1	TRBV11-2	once	TGCGCCAGTAGCTTAGAGGGGGCCAGTGGCAGTGGCTACACCTTC	CASSLEGASGSGYTF
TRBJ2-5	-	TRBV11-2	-	TGTGACAGCAGCGCCCTCTCGACCCAGTATTTC	CDSSALSTQYF
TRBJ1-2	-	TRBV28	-	TGTGCCAGCAGTTTGTCTTTGTATGGCTACACCTTC	CASSLSLYGYTF
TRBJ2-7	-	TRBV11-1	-	TGTACCGGCAGCTTCAGTGGGAGCAACCACGAACAGTACTTC	CTGSFSGSNHEQYF
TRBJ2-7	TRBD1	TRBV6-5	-	TGTGCCAGCAGTCACAGGGACAGGGGGCCGGACAAGCAGTACTTC	CASSHRDRGPDKQYF
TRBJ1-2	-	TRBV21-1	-	TGTGCCAGCAGCCCGCCGTGGACAGGGGAGGGCTACATCTTC	CASSPPWTGEGYIF
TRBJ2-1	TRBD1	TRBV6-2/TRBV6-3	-	TGTGCCAGCAGTTGCTCTATGTTAACAGGGGGTAATGAGCAGTTCTTC	CASSCSMLTGGNEQFF
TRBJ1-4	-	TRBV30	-	TGTGCCTGGAGTTTGGAAAATGAAAAACTGTTTTTT	CAWSLENEKLFF
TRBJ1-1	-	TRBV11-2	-	TGTGGTAGCAGCCGAATCAGGGGTGGGAACACTGAAGCTTTCTTT	CGSSRIRGGNTEAFF
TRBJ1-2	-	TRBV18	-	TGTGCCAGCTCACCGGAGTCGACCTATGGCTACACCTTC	CASSPESTYGYTF
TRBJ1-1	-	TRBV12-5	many	TGTGCTAGTGGTTTGACACCGAACACTGAAGCTTTCTTT	CASGLTPNTEAFF
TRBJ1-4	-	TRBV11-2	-	TGTGCCAGCAGCCCGGGGATCGGGGCAACTAATGAAAAACTGTTTTTT	CASSPGIGATNEKLFF